This TCR beta chain is from a study of blood T cell repertoires in COVID-19. Between the trimmed V and J ends, which lost 0 bases and 0 bases, there was a span of 9 bases. The germline V gene encodes CDR1 ENHRY and CDR2 SYGVKD. The CDR3 has 15 amino acids. Libraries were prepared by immunoSEQ multiplex PCR; TCRdb keeps only in-frame clonotypes and omits some of them. Altogether roughly 180,000 clones are present, 70% to 80% being singletons, with the ten largest covering roughly 14%. What was sequenced was PBMCs or T cells enriched from blood (not recorded which). The clonotype comes from a man aged 55 to 70 who had been exposed to COVID-19. This rearrangement joins TRBV10-3 to TRBJ2-7; tentatively, D is TRBD1 (5 bases). The CDR3 is CAISESGQFSYEQYF. The CDR3 DNA reads as TGTGCCATCAGTGAGTCGGGGCAGTTCTCCTACGAGCAGTACTTC.